This is a list of T cell receptor beta chains from one sample in a study of tumor-infiltrating lymphocytes in primary liver carcinoma. Using its own MiXCR run on the multiplex PCR reads, TCRdb lists one record per CDR3 protein. The sample consists of 310,000 or so distinct CDR3 sequences, more than 55% of them appearing once. The specimen was peripheral blood. These receptor sequences come from a woman aged 25-40 years with primary liver carcinoma and hepatitis B virus infection. Each CDR3 is given with its conserved first and last residue. D genes are given only for firm matches. Size is omitted from some rows. Given values are once, few, many or a class for expanded clones.

J gene | D gene | V gene | clone size | CDR3 DNA | CDR3 protein
TRBJ2-2 | - | TRBV12-3/TRBV12-4 | many | TGTGCCAGCAGTTTTTACAGGTCACCGGGGGAGCTGTTTTTT | CASSFYRSPGELFF
TRBJ1-1 | TRBD1 | TRBV4-2 | - | TGTGCCAGCACTCCCGGACAGGGAAGGGCCTACACTGAAGCTTTCTTT | CASTPGQGRAYTEAFF
TRBJ2-5 | - | TRBV5-5 | - | TGTGTCAGCAGCTTGCATGAGGGCAGTCCTTTCGGGGAGACCCAGTACTTC | CVSSLHEGSPFGETQYF
TRBJ1-5 | - | TRBV11-2 | once | TGTGCCAGCAGCTTAGACGTATATCAGCCCCAGGATTTT | CASSLDVYQPQDF
TRBJ2-2 | - | TRBV6-5 | - | TGTGCCAGCAGTTACGAGGAGGGGATGGACACCGGGGAGCTGTTTTTT | CASSYEEGMDTGELFF
TRBJ2-3 | - | TRBV6-5 | few | TGTGCCAGCAGAGACAGGTGGGGTAGCACAGATACGCAGTATTTT | CASRDRWGSTDTQYF
TRBJ2-1 | TRBD2 | TRBV11-2 | - | TGTGCCAGCAGCTCTACCCGGCTGGGACTAGCGGGAGAGGGCATGAAGAATGAGCAGTTCTTC | CASSSTRLGLAGEGMKNEQFF
TRBJ2-5 | TRBD1 | TRBV2 | - | TGTGCCAGCAGTGGTCCTTCTATCCAGGGAGTGGGACAGGAGACCCAGTACTTC | CASSGPSIQGVGQETQYF
TRBJ1-2 | - | TRBV24-1 | - | TGTGCCACCAGTGACATGACAGGTTCCTCCGGCTACACCTTC | CATSDMTGSSGYTF
TRBJ2-5 | TRBD1 | TRBV28 | once | TGTGCCAGCAGTTCACAGGGGGGAGGAAAAGAGACCCAGTACTTC | CASSSQGGGKETQYF
TRBJ2-3 | TRBD2 | TRBV5-4 | - | TGTGCCAGCAGCTCAGGACTAGCGGGAGGAAGAGATACGCAGTATTTT | CASSSGLAGGRDTQYF
TRBJ2-1 | TRBD2 | TRBV4-2 | - | TGTGCCAGCAGCCATGGGGCTAGCGGGAAGGGGATCTACAATGAGCAGTTCTTC | CASSHGASGKGIYNEQFF
TRBJ1-2 | TRBD1 | TRBV29-1 | - | TGCAGCGTTGCTACGGGACAGGGGGGATTCTATGGCTACACCTTC | CSVATGQGGFYGYTF
TRBJ2-6 | TRBD1 | TRBV4-1 | many | TGCGCCAGCAGCCAAGATCCAGGGGGCGCGCTCGGGGCCAACGTCCTGACTTTC | CASSQDPGGALGANVLTF
TRBJ2-2 | - | TRBV12-3/TRBV12-4 | - | TGTGCCAGCAGTCCCGTACTGGCGGCGAACACCGGGGAGCTGTTTTTT | CASSPVLAANTGELFF
TRBJ2-4 | - | TRBV7-9 | - | TGTGCCAGCAGCAGAGACGACGGGATTCAGTACTTC | CASSRDDGIQYF
TRBJ2-1 | - | TRBV4-3 | - | TGCGCCAGCAGCCAAGATATACGCCGAAACAATGAGCAGTTCTTC | CASSQDIRRNNEQFF
TRBJ2-5 | TRBD1 | TRBV11-2 | - | TGTATCAGCAGCCCCGGGACAGGGTATCGAGAGACCCAGTACTTC | CISSPGTGYRETQYF
TRBJ2-5 | TRBD1 | TRBV4-3 | - | TGCGCCAGCAGCCAAGACGTGGCTGACAGGGGAGAGACCCAGTACTTC | CASSQDVADRGETQYF
TRBJ2-5 | - | TRBV11-1 | many | TGTGCCAGCAGCTTGGGGGCCGCAGACACCCAGTACTTC | CASSLGAADTQYF
TRBJ2-1 | TRBD1 | TRBV12-3/TRBV12-4 | many | TGTGCCAGCAGTTTCAGAAGACAGGGCGGCAATGAGCAGTTCTTC | CASSFRRQGGNEQFF
TRBJ2-3 | - | TRBV11-2 | many | TGTGCCAGCAGCTTGGACACTAGCCCAAACACAGATACGCAGTATTTT | CASSLDTSPNTDTQYF
TRBJ2-7 | TRBD2 | TRBV11-1 | - | TGTGCCAGCAGCTATAGCGGGAGGCCTTATGAGCATTACTTC | CASSYSGRPYEHYF
TRBJ2-3 | - | TRBV29-1 | many | TGCAGCGCCTCTAGATCAGATACGCAGTATTTT | CSASRSDTQYF
TRBJ2-7 | - | TRBV7-8 | few | TGTGCCAGCAGCTTAGCCGGTAGGAACGAGCAGTACTTC | CASSLAGRNEQYF
TRBJ2-3 | - | TRBV4-1 | many | TGCGCCAGCCTCGGTGGGGGACGTAGGGATACGCAGTATTTT | CASLGGGRRDTQYF
TRBJ2-1 | - | TRBV7-3 | - | TGTGTCAGCAGCTTAGGCGGTGAGCAGTTCTTC | CVSSLGGEQFF
TRBJ2-1 | - | TRBV11-2 | - | TGTGCCAGCAGGGTGACAGTGAGAAATGAGCAGTTCTTC | CASRVTVRNEQFF
TRBJ2-1 | TRBD1 | TRBV7-9 | - | TGTGCCAGCAGCTTCCCCCCTTGGTCCAGGGACAGGAGGCCTAATGAGCAGTTCTTC | CASSFPPWSRDRRPNEQFF